The clone carrying this T cell receptor (beta chain) was seen just once. Its antigen remains unknown. The CDR3 covers 14 residues. The V segment lost 4 bases and the J segment 6 bases; nucleotides outside the gene matches: 6. Germline CDR1 MGHRA, CDR2 YSYEKL. The beta constant-region primer was an equimolar mix of two oligonucleotides covering TRBC1 and TRBC2. TCRdb independently ran MiXCR on the UMI-ligation and nested PCR reads; one entry per CDR3 protein. Of about 85,000 distinct CDR3 sequences in the sample, around 13% are singletons; the top ten hold about 0.93%. The sample originates from a study of naive and memory T cell subsets. Study outcomes and limitations: No ground truth validated the naive and memory repertoire findings.

V gene TRBV4-1 combines with J gene TRBJ2-4, with 7 nucleotides matching TRBD1. Input material: central memory CD4+ T cells from blood. This receptor was taken from a human donor in good health. CDR3 protein: CASSPGQTSNIQYF. The CDR3 DNA is TGCGCCAGCAGCCCGGGACAGACCTCAAACATTCAGTACTTC.